The present T cell receptor beta chain was sequenced within a study of chemoradiotherapy in HPV16-positive cancers. Clones were sequenced by immunoSEQ multiplex PCR, and TCRdb holds only the in-frame ones, with some missing. The sample consists of approximately 52,000 clones, roughly nine tenths of them appearing once. V was pared by 6 bases and J by 6 bases, with 14 bases between. This CDR3 spans 13 amino acids. From germline, CDR1 is MDHEN and CDR2 SYDVKM. Samples were taken several times over chemoradiotherapy. The chain combines TRBV28 with TRBJ1-2; maybe TRBD1 (6 bases). The specimen was blood, collected from a patient who underwent chemoradiotherapy. The source of this sequence is a human donor with HPV-associated anogenital cancer. The CDR3 DNA reads as TGTGCCAGCAGCGCGGGGGGGGACAATGGCTACACCTTC. This sequence encodes CASSAGGDNGYTF.